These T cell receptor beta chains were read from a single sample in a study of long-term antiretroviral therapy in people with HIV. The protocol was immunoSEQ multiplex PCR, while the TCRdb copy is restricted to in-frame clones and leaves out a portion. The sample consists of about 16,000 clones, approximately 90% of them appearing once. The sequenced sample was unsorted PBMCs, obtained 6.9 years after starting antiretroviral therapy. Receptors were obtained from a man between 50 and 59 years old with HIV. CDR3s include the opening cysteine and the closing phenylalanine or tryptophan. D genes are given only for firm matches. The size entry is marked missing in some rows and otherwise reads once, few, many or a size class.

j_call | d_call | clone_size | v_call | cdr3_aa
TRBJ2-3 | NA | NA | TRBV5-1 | CASSLAVTDTQYF
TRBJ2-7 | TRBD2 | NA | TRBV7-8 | CASSGGTSGRGYEQYF
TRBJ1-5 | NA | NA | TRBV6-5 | CASSPTGNQPQHF
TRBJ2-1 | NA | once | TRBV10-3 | CAIQTPSSYNEQFF
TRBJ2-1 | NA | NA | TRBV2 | CASSGGQVRRDEQFF
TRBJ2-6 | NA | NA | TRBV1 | CTSRSKSLYTNRANVLTF
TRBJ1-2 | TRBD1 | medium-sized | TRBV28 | CASSFWDRRGDGYTF
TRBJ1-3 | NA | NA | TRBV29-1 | CSVGLGAIGNTIYF
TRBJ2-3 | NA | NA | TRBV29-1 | CSVEGTFLPTDTQYF
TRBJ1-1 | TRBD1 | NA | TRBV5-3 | CARSWTGDYTEAFF
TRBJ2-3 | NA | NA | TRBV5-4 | CASSSQTGFTDTQYF
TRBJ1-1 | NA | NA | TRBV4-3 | CASSQGMNTEAFF
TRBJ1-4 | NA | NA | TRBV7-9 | CASSFQEANEKLFF
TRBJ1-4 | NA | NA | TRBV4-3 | CASSQLTGDEKLFF
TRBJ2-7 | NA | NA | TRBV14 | CASSQDLGSGSQYEQYF